The clone carrying this T cell receptor (beta chain) appeared a few times. This entry belongs to a study of PD-1 blockade in mismatch repair-deficient tumors. TCRdb's copy holds only in-frame clones and misses some; the assay was immunoSEQ multiplex PCR. The profile shows about 60,000 clones, 88% of them singletons. CDR1 is LNHDA, CDR2 SQIVND, per germline (reference sequence). The CDR3 sequence is 14 residues long. V was shortened by 5 bases and J by 2 bases, with 13 bases between the two germline ends. All patients were mismatch repair deficient, assessed by either PCR or immunohistochemistry. TCRs were sequenced from three patients responding to pembrolizumab.

V and J are TRBV19 and TRBJ2-7; a weak D match, TRBD2 (5 bases). Sample: peripheral blood, taken 52 weeks after starting pembrolizumab. This sequence originates from an adult with mismatch repair-deficient cancer. CDR3 coding DNA: TGTGCCAGTAGTGCAGCCAGCGGAACCTACGAGCAGTACTTC. Encoded protein: CASSAASGTYEQYF.